This TCR beta chain was recovered during a study of T cell changes during pregnancy in multiple sclerosis. Sequenced by immunoSEQ multiplex PCR; TCRdb stores in-frame clones only, minus some. The table has 50,000 to 75,000 clones, over 90% seen once; the top ten hold around 2.5%. Trimming cost V 1 base and J 0 bases, with 12 bases left between them. Germline CDR1 and CDR2: SGDLS and YYNGEE. This CDR3 has 16 amino acids. The source material was CD8+ T cells from peripheral blood mononuclear cells, sampled in the third trimester of pregnancy. The V call is TRBV9, the J call TRBJ2-3; perhaps TRBD2 as D (6 bases). This sequence originates from a female donor with multiple sclerosis, enrolled in a pregnancy study. CDR3 in amino acids: CASSVFSGLSTDTQYF. In nucleotides, the CDR3 is TGTGCCAGCAGCGTATTTAGCGGACTGAGCACAGATACGCAGTATTTT.